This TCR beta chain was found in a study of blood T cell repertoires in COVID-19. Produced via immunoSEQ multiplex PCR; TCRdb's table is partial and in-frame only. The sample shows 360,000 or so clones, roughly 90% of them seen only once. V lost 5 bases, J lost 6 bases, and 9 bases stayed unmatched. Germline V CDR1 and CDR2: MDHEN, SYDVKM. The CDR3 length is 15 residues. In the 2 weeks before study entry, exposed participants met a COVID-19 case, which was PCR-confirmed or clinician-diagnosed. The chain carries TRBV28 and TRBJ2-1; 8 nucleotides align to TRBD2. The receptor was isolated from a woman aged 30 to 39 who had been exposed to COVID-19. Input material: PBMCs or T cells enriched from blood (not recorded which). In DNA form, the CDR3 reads TGTGCCAGCAGTCTCATCTCCCGGGAGGGCAATGAGCAGTTCTTC. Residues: CASSLISREGNEQFF.